Listed below are T cell receptor beta chains from one sample, sequenced in a study of T cells in Graves' hyperthyroidism and ophthalmopathy. TCRdb passed the multiplex PCR reads through MiXCR, listing each CDR3 protein once. The sample shows around 350,000 distinct CDR3 sequences, approximately 18% of them seen only once. Sequencing was done on a sample of blood. The receptor set was obtained from a woman between 25 and 40 years old with Graves' hyperthyroidism that later progressed to Graves' ophthalmopathy. Each CDR3 is given with its conserved first and last residue. The order of the fields is D gene, V gene, CDR3 protein. A D gene is named only where the DNA matches it firmly.

d_gene: TRBD1; v_gene: TRBV7-9; CDR3aa: CASSSPGTGRYEQYF
d_gene: TRBD2; v_gene: TRBV29-1; CDR3aa: CSGGQTSGTETQYF
d_gene: NA; v_gene: TRBV24-1; CDR3aa: CATSDSHRVAYGYTF
d_gene: TRBD1; v_gene: TRBV28; CDR3aa: CASSLTGTGSYTGELFF
d_gene: TRBD1; v_gene: TRBV19; CDR3aa: CASSSRQGVGTEAFF
d_gene: TRBD1; v_gene: TRBV2; CDR3aa: CASSSGQGRSIQYF
d_gene: TRBD1; v_gene: TRBV15; CDR3aa: CATSRGQGRGYGYTF
d_gene: NA; v_gene: TRBV16; CDR3aa: CASSQSNSNQPQHF
d_gene: NA; v_gene: TRBV2; CDR3aa: CASKEHTNQDGYTF
d_gene: NA; v_gene: TRBV5-1; CDR3aa: CASRATVEQFF
d_gene: NA; v_gene: TRBV12-3/TRBV12-4; CDR3aa: CASSPALSAEQYF
d_gene: TRBD1; v_gene: TRBV29-1; CDR3aa: CSVDNESGQGAGYGYTF
d_gene: NA; v_gene: TRBV2; CDR3aa: CASSGRIQDYSNQPQHF
d_gene: TRBD1; v_gene: TRBV20-1; CDR3aa: CSASRDRVTTFDYGYTF
d_gene: TRBD2; v_gene: TRBV11-2; CDR3aa: CASSPRGSSGNRVEQYF
d_gene: TRBD1; v_gene: TRBV12-3/TRBV12-4; CDR3aa: CASSRRQGEGYTF
d_gene: TRBD1; v_gene: TRBV7-8; CDR3aa: CASSLASQTGFRYGYTF
d_gene: NA; v_gene: TRBV12-3/TRBV12-4; CDR3aa: CASSLGAQRYGYTF
d_gene: NA; v_gene: TRBV28; CDR3aa: CASSFRAGGEQFF
d_gene: NA; v_gene: TRBV5-1; CDR3aa: CASSEGVIENSPLHF
d_gene: TRBD1; v_gene: TRBV3-1; CDR3aa: CASSPRDKDRVGNTGELFF
d_gene: TRBD2; v_gene: TRBV6-1; CDR3aa: CASSDQGTSADTQYF
d_gene: TRBD2; v_gene: TRBV7-2; CDR3aa: CASSYGGITGELFF
d_gene: TRBD1; v_gene: TRBV6-1; CDR3aa: CASNDGQGHTEAFF
d_gene: NA; v_gene: TRBV2; CDR3aa: CASSVVVGTEAFF
d_gene: NA; v_gene: TRBV6-1; CDR3aa: CASSGGSLTYGYTF
d_gene: NA; v_gene: TRBV6-1; CDR3aa: CASGVDTEAFF
d_gene: TRBD2; v_gene: TRBV2; CDR3aa: CASSYRLAGASGDTQYF
d_gene: NA; v_gene: TRBV5-4; CDR3aa: CASSLEGWGGYTF